This T cell receptor beta chain was recovered during a study of CD8+CD57+ T cells in acquired aplastic anemia. In germline, CDR1 is SGHVS, CDR2 FNYEAQ. Trimming pared 8 bases from V and 2 bases from J, leaving 17 bases between. CDR3 length: 15 residues. Researchers used genomic DNA as the template to profile TCR beta VDJ and CDR3. TCRdb called the reads again in MiXCR, with one record for every CDR3 protein. The sample consists of over 150,000 distinct CDR3 sequences, 40% to 65% of them appearing once. Patients chosen for sequencing had CD8+CD57+ cells that had expanded, as shown by flow cytometry. Every patient was diagnosed with severe acquired aplastic anemia.

Sequenced input: sorted CD4+, CD8+, or CD8+CD57+ T cells (not recorded which) from PBMCs. The source of this sequence is a human donor with aplastic anemia. This chain joins TRBV7-6 and TRBJ2-3, with D perhaps TRBD2 (6 bases). The CDR3 nucleotides are TGTGCCAGCTCACCCCGGGACTCATACACAGATACGCAGTATTTT. Translating gives CASSPRDSYTDTQYF.